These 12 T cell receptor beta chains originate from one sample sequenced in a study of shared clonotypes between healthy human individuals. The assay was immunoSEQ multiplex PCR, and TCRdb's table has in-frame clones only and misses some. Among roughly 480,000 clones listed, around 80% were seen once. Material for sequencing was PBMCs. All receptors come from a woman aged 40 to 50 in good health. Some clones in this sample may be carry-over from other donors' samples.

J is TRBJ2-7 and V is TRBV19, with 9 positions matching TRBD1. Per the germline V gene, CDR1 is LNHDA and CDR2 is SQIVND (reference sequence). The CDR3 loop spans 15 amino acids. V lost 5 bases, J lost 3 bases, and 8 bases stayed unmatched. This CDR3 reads CASSSRAGQGYEQYF. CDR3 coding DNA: TGTGCCAGTAGTTCTCGAGCGGGACAGGGCTACGAGCAGTACTTC.

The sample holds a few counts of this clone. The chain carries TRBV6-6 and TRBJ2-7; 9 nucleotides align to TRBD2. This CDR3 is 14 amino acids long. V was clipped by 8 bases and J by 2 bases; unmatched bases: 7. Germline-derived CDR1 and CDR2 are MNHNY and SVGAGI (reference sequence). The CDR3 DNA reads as TGTGCCAGCTCGCCCGGCGGGAGGGCCTACGAGCAGTACTTC. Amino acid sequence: CASSPGGRAYEQYF.

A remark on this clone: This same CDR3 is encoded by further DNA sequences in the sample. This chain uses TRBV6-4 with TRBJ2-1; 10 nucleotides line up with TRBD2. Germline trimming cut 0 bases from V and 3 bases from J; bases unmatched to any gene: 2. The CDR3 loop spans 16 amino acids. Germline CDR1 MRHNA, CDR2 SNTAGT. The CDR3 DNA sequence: TGTGCCAGCAGTGACTCGGCTAGCGGGGGCTACAATGAGCAGTTCTTC. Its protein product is CASSDSASGGYNEQFF.

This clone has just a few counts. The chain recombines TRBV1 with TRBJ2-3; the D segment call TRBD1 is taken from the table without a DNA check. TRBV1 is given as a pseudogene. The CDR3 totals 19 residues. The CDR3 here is CTSSQEGIRGTGPTDTQYF. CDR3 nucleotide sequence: TGCACCAGCAGCCAAGAGGGTATTAGAGGGACAGGGCCCACAGATACGCAGTATTTT.

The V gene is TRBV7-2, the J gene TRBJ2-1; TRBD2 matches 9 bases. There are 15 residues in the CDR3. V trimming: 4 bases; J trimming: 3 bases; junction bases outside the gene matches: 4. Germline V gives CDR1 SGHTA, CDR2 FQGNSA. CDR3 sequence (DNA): TGTGCCAGCAGCTACCTAGCGGGAAACTACAATGAGCAGTTCTTC. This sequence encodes CASSYLAGNYNEQFF. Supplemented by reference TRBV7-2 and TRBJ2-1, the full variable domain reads GAGVSQSPSNKVTEKGKDVELRCDPISGHTALYWYRQSLGQGLEFLIYFQGNSAPDKSGLPSDRFSAERTGGSVSTLTIQRTQQEDSAVYLCASSYLAGNYNEQFFGPGTRLTVL.

The CDR3 here is CASSRRLTDQPQHF. The CDR3 DNA reads TGTGCCAGCAGCCGCAGGTTAACGGATCAGCCCCAGCATTTT. The rearrangement links TRBV6-1 to TRBJ1-5; D uncertain. V lost 6 bases and J lost 5, with 14 bases in between. The CDR3 length is 14 residues. Germline CDR1 is MNHNS and CDR2 is SASEGT.

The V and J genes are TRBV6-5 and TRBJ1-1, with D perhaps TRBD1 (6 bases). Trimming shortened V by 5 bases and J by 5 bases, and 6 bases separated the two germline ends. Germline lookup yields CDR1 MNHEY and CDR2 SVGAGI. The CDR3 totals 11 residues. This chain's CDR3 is CASSQGTEAFF. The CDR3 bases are TGTGCCAGCAGTCAGGGGACTGAAGCTTTCTTT.

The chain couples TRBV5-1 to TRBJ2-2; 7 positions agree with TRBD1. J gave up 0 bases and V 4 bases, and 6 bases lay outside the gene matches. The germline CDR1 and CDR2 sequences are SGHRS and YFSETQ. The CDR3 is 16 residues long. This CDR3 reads CASSADRATNTGELFF. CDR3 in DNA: TGCGCCAGCAGCGCAGACAGGGCGACGAACACCGGGGAGCTGTTTTTT.

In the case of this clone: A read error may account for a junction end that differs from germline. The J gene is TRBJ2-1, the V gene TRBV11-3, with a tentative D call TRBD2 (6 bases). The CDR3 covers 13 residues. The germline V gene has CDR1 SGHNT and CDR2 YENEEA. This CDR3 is CAGSYSGAQEQFF. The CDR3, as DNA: TGTGCCGGCAGCTACTCGGGAGCGCAAGAGCAGTTCTTC.

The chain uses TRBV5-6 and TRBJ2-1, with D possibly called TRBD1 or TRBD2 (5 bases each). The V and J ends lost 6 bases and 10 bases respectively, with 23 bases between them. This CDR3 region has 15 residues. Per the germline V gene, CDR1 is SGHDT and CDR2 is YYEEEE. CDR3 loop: CASTITGQGRGEQFF. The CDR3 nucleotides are TGTGCCAGCACCATAACCGGGCAGGGAAGAGGGGAGCAGTTCTTC.

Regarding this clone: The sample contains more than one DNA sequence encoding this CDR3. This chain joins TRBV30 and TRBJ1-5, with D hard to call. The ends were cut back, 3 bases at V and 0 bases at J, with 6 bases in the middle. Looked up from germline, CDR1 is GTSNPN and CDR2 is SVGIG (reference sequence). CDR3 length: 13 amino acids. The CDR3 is CAWRTDSNQPQHF. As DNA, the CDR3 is TGTGCCTGGAGGACGGATAGCAATCAGCCCCAGCATTTT.

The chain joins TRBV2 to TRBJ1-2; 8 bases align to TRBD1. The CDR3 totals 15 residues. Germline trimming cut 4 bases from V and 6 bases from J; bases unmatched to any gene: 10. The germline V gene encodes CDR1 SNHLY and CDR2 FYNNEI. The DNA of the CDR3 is TGTGCCAGCAGTGTTAGACAGGGGCCCTATAATGGCTACACCTTC. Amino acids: CASSVRQGPYNGYTF.